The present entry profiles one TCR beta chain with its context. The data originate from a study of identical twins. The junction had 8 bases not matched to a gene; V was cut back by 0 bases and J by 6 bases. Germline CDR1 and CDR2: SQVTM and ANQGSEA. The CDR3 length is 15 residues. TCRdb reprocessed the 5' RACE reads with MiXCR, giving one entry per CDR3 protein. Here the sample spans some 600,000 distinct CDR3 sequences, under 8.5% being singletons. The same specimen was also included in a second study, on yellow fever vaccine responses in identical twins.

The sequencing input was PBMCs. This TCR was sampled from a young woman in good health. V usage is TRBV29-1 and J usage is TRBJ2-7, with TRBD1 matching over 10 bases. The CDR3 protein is CSVEDGQGDDGEQYV. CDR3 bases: TGCAGCGTTGAAGATGGACAGGGGGACGATGGCGAGCAGTACGTC.